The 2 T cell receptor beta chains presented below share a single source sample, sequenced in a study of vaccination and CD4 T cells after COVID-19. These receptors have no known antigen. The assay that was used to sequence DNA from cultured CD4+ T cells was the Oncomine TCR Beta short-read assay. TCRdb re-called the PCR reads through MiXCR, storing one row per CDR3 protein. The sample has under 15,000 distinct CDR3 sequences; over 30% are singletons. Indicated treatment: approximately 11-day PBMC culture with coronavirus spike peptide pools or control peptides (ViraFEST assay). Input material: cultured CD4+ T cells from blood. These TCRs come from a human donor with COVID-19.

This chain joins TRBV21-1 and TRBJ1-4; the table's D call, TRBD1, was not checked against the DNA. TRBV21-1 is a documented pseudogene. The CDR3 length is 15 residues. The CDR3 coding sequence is TGTGCCAGCAGCAAATGGGGACAGGGGGGAGAAAAACTGTTTTTT. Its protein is CASSKWGQGGEKLFF.

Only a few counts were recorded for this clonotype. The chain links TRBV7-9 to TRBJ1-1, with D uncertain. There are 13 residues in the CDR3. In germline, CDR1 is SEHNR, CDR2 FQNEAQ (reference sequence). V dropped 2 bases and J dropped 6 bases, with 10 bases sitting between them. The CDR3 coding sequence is TGTGCCAGCAGCTTACGGGGTGAATCTGAAGCTTTCTTT. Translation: CASSLRGESEAFF.